This is a list of T cell receptor beta chains from one sample in a study of T cell repertoires in cytomegalovirus infection. Their cognate antigens are unknown. Each CDR3 protein is one row after TCRdb ran MiXCR on the reads. The repertoire holds fewer than 1,000,000 distinct CDR3 sequences, roughly 31% seen once, with roughly 13% in the top ten. Sequencing used cultured CD8+ T cells from PBMCs, obtained from culture after CMV antigen stimulation. These receptors came from a human donor in good health (CMV status not recorded). Some clones in this sample may be carry-over from other donors' samples. The CDR3 runs from the conserved cysteine through the conserved F or W. Fields, in order: V gene, J gene, CDR3 protein.

TRBV7-8	TRBJ2-5	CASSLGGARRETQYF
TRBV7-6	TRBJ2-1	CASSLKPIAFSYNEQFF
TRBV7-6	TRBJ2-1	CASSHRQEGRNEQFF
TRBV27	TRBJ2-5	CASSTRTPETQYF
TRBV4-2	TRBJ2-1	CASSQGLAGAHNEQFF
TRBV28	TRBJ2-1	CASSPVRGLDNEQFF
TRBV6-2/TRBV6-3	TRBJ2-3	CAAGRGADTQYF
TRBV7-8	TRBJ2-2	CASSLGYVGTSGDPNTGELFF
TRBV12-3/TRBV12-4	TRBJ2-3	CASSPTGTWADTQYF
TRBV2	TRBJ2-3	CASKDSADTQYF
TRBV12-3/TRBV12-4	TRBJ2-1	CASSFRTAWNEQFF
TRBV27	TRBJ1-4	CASSYVSNEKLFF
TRBV5-1	TRBJ1-6	CASSLEAEGRRNSPLHF
TRBV12-3/TRBV12-4	TRBJ1-1	CASRADYLGKMGTMNTEAFF
TRBV20-1	TRBJ1-1	CSARVLGYGTEAFF
TRBV10-3	TRBJ1-5	CGSESGEYDNQPQHF
TRBV12-5	TRBJ2-7	CASGPGLSYEQYF
TRBV5-6	TRBJ2-1	CASTLGKASISYNEQFF
TRBV5-1	TRBJ2-7	CASSPEAGQFYEQYF
TRBV11-3	TRBJ2-2	CASNQGGAGELFF
TRBV27	TRBJ2-2	CASSLGTGRTGELFF
TRBV24-1	TRBJ2-1	CATSDYRDRSYNEQFF
TRBV6-5	TRBJ2-5	CASSPTGFGQETQYF
TRBV7-3	TRBJ2-1	CASSLRGVNEQFF
TRBV10-3	TRBJ1-4	CAISTQGKGGEKLFF
TRBV5-8	TRBJ2-5	CASSLSLQWGETQYF
TRBV27	TRBJ1-2	CASSLSSRDSYGYTF
TRBV3-1	TRBJ1-1	CASSQDSRGQWGTEAFF
TRBV7-9	TRBJ2-4	CASNWERLAKNIQYF
TRBV3-1	TRBJ2-6	CASSQTGAPSGTNVLTF
TRBV2	TRBJ1-2	CASRDYGYTF
TRBV5-4	TRBJ2-7	CASSAGGVVYEQYF
TRBV5-5	TRBJ2-1	CASSLERGGLGPQFF
TRBV27	TRBJ2-6	CASSLSGLGQGVIRGANVLTF
TRBV6-6	TRBJ1-3	CASIMEGIRDTIYF
TRBV18	TRBJ2-3	CASRPSPRGDTQYF
TRBV7-2	TRBJ1-1	CASSLRDRVTAEAFF
TRBV6-1	TRBJ2-2	CVSIGAGGLGTGELFF